This record concerns one TCR beta chain sequence. Original handling: Reference gene primers were amplified, and this amplification served to estimate nucleated cell counts. The protocol was immunoSEQ multiplex PCR, while the TCRdb copy is restricted to in-frame clones and leaves out a portion. The DNA gave D and trimming, while V, J and clone size come from that table. The sample has 250,000 to 350,000 clones; around 90% are singletons. The source of the sample is a study of blood T cell repertoires in COVID-19. Across the whole study: Donors in the United States, Italy and Spain gave samples during acute or convalescent COVID-19. T cells, B-cell-depleted T cells, or PBMCs provided the cDNA or gDNA that served as material.

The V and J ends lost 4 bases and 6 bases respectively, with 14 bases between them. CDR1 and CDR2 (germline): SGHRS, YFSETQ. There are 14 residues in the CDR3. Material for sequencing was peripheral blood. The chain employs TRBV5-1 and TRBJ2-1, with D maybe TRBD2 (6 bases). This sequence was found in a woman between 35 and 50 years old who had recovered from COVID-19. The CDR3 region has the DNA TGCGCCAGCAGCCAAGGGACTGGGCCCAATGAGCAGTTCTTC. Its translation: CASSQGTGPNEQFF.